Shown below are 11 T cell receptor beta chains from a single sample sequenced in a study of T cell clonality in common variable immunodeficiency. Study-level points and caveats: Reportedly, TCR beta sequences from common variable immunodeficiency showed fewer deletions and N-nucleotide insertions.

What these receptors recognize is not known. Only in-frame clones appear in the TCRdb table, and some are missing; sequencing was by immunoSEQ multiplex PCR. The sample shows roughly 42,000 clones, none of them appearing just once. Input material: peripheral blood mononuclear cells. These receptors originate from a human donor with common variable immunodeficiency.

This clone showed up many times. The read terminates 3 residues ahead of where the CDR3 ends, so the germline J gene completes it. The genes are TRBV7-9 and TRBJ2-5; 11 nucleotides align to TRBD2. The CDR3 consists of 14 residues. V gave up 6 bases and J gave up 5 bases; unmatched junction bases: 5. The germline CDR1 and CDR2 sequences are SEHNR and FQNEAQ (reference sequence). CDR3 protein: CASRLLAGEETQYF. The covered CDR3 bases are TGTGCCAGCAGACTACTAGCGGGAGAGGAGACC.

Ten or more counts support this clone. The read ends 3 residues before the CDR3 terminus; that terminus is restored from the germline J gene. The V call is TRBV7-2, the J call TRBJ2-6; perhaps TRBD1 as D (6 bases). Trimming left V 5 bases short and J 0 bases short, with 8 bases between. This CDR3 has 15 residues. The germline gives CDR1 SGHTA, CDR2 FQGNSA. The CDR3 bases that were read are TGTGCCAGCAGCAAACAGGGCTCTGGGGCCAACGTC. Translating it yields CASSKQGSGANV. The whole CDR3 protein is CASSKQGSGANVLTF.

On this clone itself: The observed sequence ends 3 residues before the CDR3 terminus, with the missing tail filled in from the germline J gene. The V and J genes are TRBV30 and TRBJ2-2; 7 nucleotides line up with TRBD1. V shed 4 bases and J 4 bases; nucleotides not matched to a gene: 6. The CDR3 is 14 amino acids. Germline CDR1 reads GTSNPN; CDR2 reads SVGIG (reference sequence). Here the CDR3 reads CAWKGQRATGELFF. CDR3 DNA, as far as it was read: TGTGCCTGGAAGGGACAGAGAGCCACCGGGGAG.

This clone was found a few times. From the germline J gene comes the end of the CDR3, since the read stops 3 residues before it. J is TRBJ1-6 and V is TRBV19, with a tentative D call TRBD1 (5 bases). CDR1 is LNHDA, CDR2 SQIVND, per germline (reference sequence). V was pared by 5 bases and J by 10 bases, with 18 bases between. The CDR3 sequence is 15 residues long. The covered CDR3 bases are TGTGCCAGTAGTCCCGCAGGGCCCATCTCGTCACCC. This codes for CASSPAGPISSP. The whole CDR3 protein reads CASSPAGPISSPLHF.

This clone has ten or more counts. Coverage ceases 3 residues before the CDR3 finishes, and the germline J gene fills in the end. The rearrangement links TRBV18 to TRBJ2-7; the D gene is possibly TRBD1 (6 bases). The CDR3 consists of 15 residues. From germline, CDR1 is KGHSH and CDR2 LQKENI. V lost 6 bases to trimming and J lost 2 bases, with 17 bases between them. The part of the CDR3 DNA that was read is TGTGCCAGCTCCCAAGGACAGATCTCAACCTACGAG. Residues: CASSQGQISTYE. The CDR3 as a whole reads CASSQGQISTYEQYF.

On this clone: Coverage ceases 3 residues before the CDR3 finishes, and the germline J gene fills in the end. The gene calls are TRBV20-1 and TRBJ2-7; tentative D call: TRBD1 (6 bases). V lost 2 bases and J lost 2, with 13 bases in between. Germline V gene sequence: CDR1 DFQATT, CDR2 SNEGSKA (reference sequence). The CDR3 runs to 14 residues. The CDR3 bases that were read are TGCAGTGCTAGATCCCCCAGGGGAACCTACGAG. Its translation is CSARSPRGTYE. The full CDR3 protein is CSARSPRGTYEQYF.

This clone was seen repeatedly, ten times or more. The read terminates 3 residues ahead of where the CDR3 ends, so the germline J gene completes it. The gene calls are TRBV5-1 and TRBJ2-5; 10 bases map to TRBD2. Germline CDR1 is SGHRS and CDR2 is YFSETQ. Trimming removed 4 bases from V and 3 bases from J; junction bases left unmatched: 6. This CDR3 comprises 15 residues. The CDR3 loop is CASSRSGGAEETQYF. CDR3 bases read: TGCGCCAGCAGCAGGAGCGGGGGGGCCGAAGAGACC.

Remarks on this clone: Read sequence stops 3 residues before the CDR3 end, and the germline J gene provides the missing end. The chain carries TRBV2 and TRBJ2-7; no clear D. Trimming took 2 bases from V and 0 from J, leaving 14 bases between them. Germline values: CDR1 SNHLY, CDR2 FYNNEI. The CDR3 contains 16 residues. The covered CDR3 bases are TGTGCCAGCAGTGAATTTGGAGCCAGGAGCTCCTACGAG. This codes for CASSEFGARSSYE. The whole CDR3 is CASSEFGARSSYEQYF.

This clone was observed a handful of times. The DNA ends 3 residues before the CDR3 does, and the rest of the CDR3 is filled in from the germline J gene. The chain uses TRBV19 and TRBJ1-5; a possible D gene is TRBD1 (5 bases). The germline V gene has CDR1 LNHDA and CDR2 SQIVND (reference sequence). With 2 bases removed from V and 5 bases from J, the gap between germline ends came to 16 bases. There are 16 residues in the CDR3. CDR3 loop: CASSIRQGSFDQPQHF. Partial CDR3 DNA: TGTGCCAGTAGTATACGGCAGGGAAGTTTTGATCAGCCC.

This clone was detected a few times. From the germline J gene comes the end of the CDR3, since the read stops 3 residues before it. This chain links TRBV5-1 with TRBJ2-7; the match to TRBD1 covers 8 bases. Germline assignment: CDR1 SGHRS and CDR2 YFSETQ. J was trimmed by 4 bases and V by 4 bases; bases with no gene match: 7. The CDR3 loop spans 14 amino acids. The CDR3 region is CASSLGTGGYEQYF. The DNA read from the CDR3 is TGCGCCAGCAGCCTTGGGACAGGAGGGTACGAG.

This clone was recorded many times. The read gets to within 3 residues of the CDR3 end, and the germline J gene fills in the rest. V usage is TRBV2 and J usage is TRBJ2-1; TRBD1 agrees at 8 bases. Germline V lookup: CDR1 SNHLY, CDR2 FYNNEI. The CDR3 loop spans 14 amino acids. V lost 6 bases, J lost 9 bases, and 10 bases stayed unmatched. The CDR3 sequence is CASRDRDELGEQFF. The CDR3 DNA, read in part, is TGTGCCAGCAGGGACAGGGACGAATTGGGTGAG. The whole variable domain, remainder taken from reference TRBV2 and TRBJ2-1, is EPEVTQTPSHQVTQMGQEVILRCVPISNHLYFYWYRQILGQKVEFLVSFYNNEISEKSEIFDDQFSVERPDGSNFTLKIRSTKLEDSAMYFCASRDRDELGEQFFGPGTRLTVL.